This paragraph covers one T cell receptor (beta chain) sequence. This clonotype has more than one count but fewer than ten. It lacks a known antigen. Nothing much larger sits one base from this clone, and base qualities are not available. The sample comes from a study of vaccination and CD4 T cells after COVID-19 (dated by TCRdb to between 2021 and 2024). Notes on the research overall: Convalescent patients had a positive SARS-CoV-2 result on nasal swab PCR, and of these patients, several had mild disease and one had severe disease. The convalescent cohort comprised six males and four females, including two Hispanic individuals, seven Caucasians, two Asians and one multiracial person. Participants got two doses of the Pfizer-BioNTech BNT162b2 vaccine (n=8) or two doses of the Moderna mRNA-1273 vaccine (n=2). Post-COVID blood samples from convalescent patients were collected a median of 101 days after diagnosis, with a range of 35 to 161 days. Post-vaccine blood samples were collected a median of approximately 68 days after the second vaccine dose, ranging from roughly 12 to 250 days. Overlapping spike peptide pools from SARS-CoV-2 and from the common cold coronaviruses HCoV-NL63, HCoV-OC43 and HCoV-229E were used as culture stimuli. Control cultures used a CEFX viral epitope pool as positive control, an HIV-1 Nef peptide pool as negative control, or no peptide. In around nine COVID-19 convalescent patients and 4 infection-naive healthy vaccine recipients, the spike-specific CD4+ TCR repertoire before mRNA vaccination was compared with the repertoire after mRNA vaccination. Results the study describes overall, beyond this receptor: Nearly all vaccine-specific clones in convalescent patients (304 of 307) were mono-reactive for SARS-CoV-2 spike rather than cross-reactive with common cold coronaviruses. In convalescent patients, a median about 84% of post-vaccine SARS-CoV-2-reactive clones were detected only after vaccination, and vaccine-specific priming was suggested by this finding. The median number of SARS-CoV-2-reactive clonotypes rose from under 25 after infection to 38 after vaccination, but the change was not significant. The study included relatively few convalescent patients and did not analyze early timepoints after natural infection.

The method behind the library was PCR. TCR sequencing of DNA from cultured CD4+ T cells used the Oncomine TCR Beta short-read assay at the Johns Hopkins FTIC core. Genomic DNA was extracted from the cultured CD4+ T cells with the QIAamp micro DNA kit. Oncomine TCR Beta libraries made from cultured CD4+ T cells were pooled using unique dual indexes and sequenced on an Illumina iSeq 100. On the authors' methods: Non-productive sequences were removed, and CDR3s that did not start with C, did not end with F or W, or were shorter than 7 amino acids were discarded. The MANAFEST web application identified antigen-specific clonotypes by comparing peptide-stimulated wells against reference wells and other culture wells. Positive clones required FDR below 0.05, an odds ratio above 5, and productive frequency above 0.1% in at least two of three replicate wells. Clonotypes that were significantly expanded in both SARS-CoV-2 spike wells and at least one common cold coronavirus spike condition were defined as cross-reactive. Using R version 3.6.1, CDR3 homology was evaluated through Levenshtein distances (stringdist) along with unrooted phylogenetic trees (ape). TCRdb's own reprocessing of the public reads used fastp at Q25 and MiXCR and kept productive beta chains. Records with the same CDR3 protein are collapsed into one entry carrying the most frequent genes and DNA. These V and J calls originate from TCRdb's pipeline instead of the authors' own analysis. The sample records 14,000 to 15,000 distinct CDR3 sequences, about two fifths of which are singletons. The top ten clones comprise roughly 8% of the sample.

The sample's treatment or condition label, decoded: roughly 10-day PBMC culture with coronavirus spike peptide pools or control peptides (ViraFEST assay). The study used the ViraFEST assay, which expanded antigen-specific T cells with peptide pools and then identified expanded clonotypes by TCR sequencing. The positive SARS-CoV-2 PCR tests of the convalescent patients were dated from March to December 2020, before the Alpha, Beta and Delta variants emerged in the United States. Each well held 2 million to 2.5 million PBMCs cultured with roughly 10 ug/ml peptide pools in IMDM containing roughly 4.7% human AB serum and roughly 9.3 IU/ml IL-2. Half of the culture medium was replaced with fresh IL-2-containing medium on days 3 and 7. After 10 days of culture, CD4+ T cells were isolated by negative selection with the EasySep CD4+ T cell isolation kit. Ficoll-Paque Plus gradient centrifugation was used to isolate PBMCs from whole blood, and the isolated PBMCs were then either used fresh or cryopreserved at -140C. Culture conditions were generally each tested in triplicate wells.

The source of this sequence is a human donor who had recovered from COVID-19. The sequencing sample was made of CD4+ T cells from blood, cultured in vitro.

In nucleotides, the sequence is TGTGCCAGCAGGCCGGGACAGGGGGCTCTCGGCACTGAAGCTTTCTTT. Its translation reads: CASRPGQGALGTEAFF. The rearrangement combines TRBV27 with TRBJ1-1; 12 of the junction bases match TRBD1. Trimmed from V: 6 bases; trimmed from J: 4 bases; junction bases lacking a gene match: 9. Taken from cysteine to phenylalanine, the CDR3 has 16 residues. CDR3 DNA is the only sequence kept; it has 48 bases, read in frame from the first base. CDR1 and CDR2 were assigned from the germline V gene (reference sequence) as MNHEY and SMNVEV.